Listed here are 21 T cell receptor beta chains from one sample, sequenced in a study of T cells after yellow fever vaccination (dated by TCRdb to about 2019). The treatment or condition label for this specimen denotes: live attenuated yellow fever vaccine strain. The library was obtained by 5' RACE. Sequencing instrument: Illumina HiSeq 2500. The raw public reads went through TCRdb reprocessing: fastp at Q25, MiXCR clone calling, in-frame beta chains kept. Entries are consolidated by CDR3 protein sequence, retaining the most common genes and DNA. Here the sample has approximately 550,000 distinct CDR3 sequences; about 19% occur a single time. 13% to 15% of the sample is held by the ten biggest clonotypes. The material sequenced was PBMCs, taken 15 days after the yellow fever booster vaccination. The receptors come from a man aged 25 to 45 who received the YFV17D yellow fever vaccine.

This clonotype was seen only a few times. The CDR3: CASSLVPGENTEAFF. CDR3 in DNA: TGCGCCAGCAGCTTGGTACCAGGAGAGAACACTGAAGCTTTCTTT. This rearrangement joins TRBV5-1 to TRBJ1-1, with D unresolved. Trimming took 0 bases from V and 1 from J, leaving 10 bases between them. There are 15 residues in the CDR3. From germline, CDR1 is SGHRS and CDR2 YFSETQ.

The chain carries TRBV12-3 or TRBV12-4 and TRBJ2-2; 7 bases line up with TRBD1. The length of the CDR3 is 18 residues. With 5 bases clipped from V and 4 bases from J, the junction kept 16 bases outside the gene matches. CDR3 region: CASSLDRDKTPSTGELFF. Written as DNA, the CDR3 is TGTGCCAGCAGTCTCGACAGGGACAAGACCCCGAGCACCGGGGAGCTGTTTTTT.

J is TRBJ2-5 and V is TRBV7-2, with 11 bases that match TRBD2. Germline V gene sequence: CDR1 SGHTA, CDR2 FQGNSA. V trimming: 7 bases; J trimming: 4 bases; junction bases outside the gene matches: 11. The CDR3 totals 16 residues. This CDR3 reads CASTPGTLAGGETQYF. The CDR3 nucleotides read TGTGCCAGCACCCCTGGGACTCTAGCGGGAGGAGAGACCCAGTACTTC.

This clonotype was detected only a few times. This chain joins TRBV25-1 and TRBJ2-5, with TRBD1 as a possible D gene (5 bases). In germline, CDR1 is MGHDK, CDR2 SYGVNS. The CDR3 sequence is 12 residues long. V lost 6 bases to trimming and J lost 3 bases, with 8 bases between them. CDR3 sequence reads: CASSQGKETQYF. In nucleotides, the CDR3 is TGTGCCAGCAGCCAGGGAAAAGAGACCCAGTACTTC.

The V and J genes are TRBV7-2 and TRBJ2-7, with D possibly TRBD1 on 7 matching bases. This CDR3 has 14 amino acids. V was clipped by 4 bases and J by 3 bases, with 13 bases between them. Germline V gives CDR1 SGHTA, CDR2 FQGNSA. The CDR3: CASSYYRGGYEQYF. The CDR3 DNA reads TGTGCCAGCAGCTATTACAGGGGAGGCTACGAGCAGTACTTC.

This clonotype was observed a few times. The rearrangement uses TRBV10-3 and TRBJ2-7; TRBD2 might be the D (6 bases). Germline V lookup: CDR1 ENHRY, CDR2 SYGVKD. The CDR3 length is 13 residues. The ends were cut back, 2 bases at V and 3 bases at J, with 8 bases in the middle. DNA for the CDR3: TGTGCCATCAGTGAGCCGCGGGGCTACGAGCAGTACTTC. Translated: CAISEPRGYEQYF.

The sample holds a few counts of this clonotype. The V gene is TRBV28, the J gene TRBJ2-7; TRBD2 agrees at 7 bases. The CDR3 length is 12 residues. CDR1 MDHEN and CDR2 SYDVKM come from the germline V gene. The junction had 8 bases not matched to a gene; V was cut back by 9 bases and J by 6 bases. The CDR3 reads CASRQGGSEQYF. For the CDR3, the DNA is TGTGCCAGTCGACAAGGCGGGAGCGAGCAGTACTTC.

This clonotype was detected a few times. The chain has TRBV12-3 or TRBV12-4 and TRBJ2-5; 12 nucleotides line up with TRBD1. V shed 6 bases, J shed 2 bases, and the junction held 4 bases outside the gene matches. The CDR3 totals 15 residues. This CDR3 is CASSRDRGHQETQYF. CDR3 nucleotide sequence: TGTGCCAGCAGCCGGGACAGGGGGCATCAAGAGACCCAGTACTTC.

This clonotype was picked up a small number of times. The J gene is TRBJ2-5, the V gene TRBV7-2, with D tentatively TRBD1 (5 bases). Germline CDR1 is SGHTA and CDR2 is FQGNSA. CDR3 length: 13 amino acids. The germline V and J ends were trimmed by 8 bases and 5 bases, with 15 bases remaining between them. The CDR3 DNA follows: TGTGCCAGCGGGTCAGGGCTCATGGAGACCCAGTACTTC. Its translation: CASGSGLMETQYF.

This clonotype was counted a few times. The chain employs TRBV20-1 and TRBJ2-1, with 9 bases fitting TRBD2. Germline lookup yields CDR1 DFQATT and CDR2 SNEGSKA (reference sequence). CDR3 size: 14 residues. Trimming cost V 7 bases and J 7 bases; bases outside gene matches: 11. The chain's CDR3 is CSVKRSSGRNEQFF. CDR3 DNA sequence: TGCAGTGTCAAGAGGAGTAGCGGGAGAAATGAGCAGTTCTTC.

The CDR3 spells CSVVGDTEAFF. CDR3 sequence (DNA): TGCAGCGTTGTGGGAGACACTGAAGCTTTCTTT. V is TRBV29-1 and J is TRBJ1-1; no definite D call. Trimming stripped 4 bases from V and 3 bases from J, with 6 bases between. CDR1 and CDR2 from the germline V gene are SQVTM and ANQGSEA. The CDR3 is 11 residues long.

The table lists this clonotype with a few counts. The chain is built from TRBV4-1 and TRBJ2-7; TRBD2 is a possible D gene (7 bases). The V gene's germline CDR1 is MGHRA and CDR2 YSYEKL. The V end was cut by 2 bases, the J end by 12 bases, with 26 bases between. The CDR3 extends over 16 amino acids. CDR3 nucleotide sequence: TGCGCCAGCAGCCAACAAAACCCCGGGGGGCGCGCGGGGATGTACTTC. Protein sequence: CASSQQNPGGRAGMYF.

This clonotype was recorded at least ten times. The J gene is TRBJ2-1, the V gene TRBV28, with TRBD2 matching 8 bases. The CDR3 totals 14 residues. Germline loops: CDR1 MDHEN, CDR2 SYDVKM. The trim removed 6 bases at V and 4 bases at J, leaving 5 bases unmatched. The CDR3: CASRLAGLYNEQFF. CDR3 DNA: TGTGCCAGCAGGTTAGCGGGACTATACAATGAGCAGTTCTTC.

The rearrangement joins TRBV10-3 to TRBJ2-7; possibly TRBD1 or TRBD2 for D (5 bases each). The length of the CDR3 is 12 residues. Germline CDR1 is ENHRY and CDR2 is SYGVKD. Trimming stripped 5 bases from V and 12 bases from J, with 17 bases between. CDR3 bases: TGTGCCATCAGTTATAACCAGGGAGCTTTGTACTTC. Its translation: CAISYNQGALYF.

In its sample, this clonotype was seen a few times. V and J are TRBV6-2 or TRBV6-3 and TRBJ2-2, with 9 bases identical to TRBD1. The CDR3 contains 14 residues. Germline V gives CDR1 MNHEY, CDR2 SVGEGT. Trimming cost V 6 bases and J 6 bases; bases outside gene matches: 5. CDR3 amino acids: CASRSQGAPGELFF. The DNA of the CDR3 is TGTGCCAGCAGATCACAGGGGGCGCCCGGGGAGCTGTTTTTT.

The CDR3: CASSLKSGSSYEQYF. DNA of the CDR3: TGTGCCAGCAGCCTAAAAAGCGGGAGCTCCTACGAGCAGTACTTC. The chain has TRBV5-4 and TRBJ2-7; 8 bases are a match to TRBD2. This CDR3 contains 15 residues. The germline V gene encodes CDR1 SGHNT and CDR2 YYREEE (reference sequence). V was clipped by 4 bases and J by 0 bases; unmatched bases: 6.

There are a few counts of this clonotype. The chain employs TRBV6-1 and TRBJ2-2; 9 bases map to TRBD1. This CDR3 spans 14 amino acids. The germline CDR1 and CDR2 sequences are MNHNS and SASEGT. V trimming: 7 bases; J trimming: 5 bases; junction bases outside the gene matches: 5. The CDR3 protein is CASTRDRVTGELFF. Written as DNA, the CDR3 is TGTGCCAGCACTCGGGACAGGGTTACCGGGGAGCTGTTTTTT.

The V call is TRBV12-3 or TRBV12-4, the J call TRBJ2-3; 13 nucleotides line up with TRBD2. The CDR3 spans 15 residues. V shed 7 bases, J shed 3 bases, and the junction held 4 bases outside the gene matches. Here the CDR3 reads CASTWTSGSTDTQYF. The CDR3 DNA reads as TGTGCCAGCACCTGGACTAGCGGGAGTACAGATACGCAGTATTTT.

The genes are TRBV20-1 and TRBJ2-1; 7 bases are shared with TRBD2. Germline-derived CDR1 and CDR2 are DFQATT and SNEGSKA (reference sequence). CDR3 length: 16 residues. After removal of 3 bases from V and 4 bases from J, the junction contained 12 bases not matched to a gene. CDR3 sequence: CSASLWVREAYNEQFF. The DNA for the CDR3 is TGCAGTGCTAGTCTTTGGGTTCGGGAGGCATACAATGAGCAGTTCTTC.

The chain couples TRBV12-3 or TRBV12-4 to TRBJ1-1; 7 bases match TRBD1. With V trimmed by 5 bases and J by 4 bases, 7 bases remained unmatched. CDR3 size: 14 residues. The CDR3 is CASSLTGIRTEAFF. In DNA form, the CDR3 reads TGTGCCAGCAGTCTGACAGGGATCCGCACTGAAGCTTTCTTT.

This clonotype was seen more than once but under ten times. The chain has TRBV3-1 and TRBJ2-1; TRBD2 matches 7 bases. Per the germline V gene, CDR1 is LGHDT and CDR2 is YNNKEL (reference sequence). CDR3 size: 15 residues. The V and J ends lost 1 base and 0 bases, in that order; junction bases with no gene match: 0. In DNA, the CDR3 is TGTGCCAGCAGCCAAGGGACTAGCTCCTACAATGAGCAGTTCTTC. This encodes CASSQGTSSYNEQFF.